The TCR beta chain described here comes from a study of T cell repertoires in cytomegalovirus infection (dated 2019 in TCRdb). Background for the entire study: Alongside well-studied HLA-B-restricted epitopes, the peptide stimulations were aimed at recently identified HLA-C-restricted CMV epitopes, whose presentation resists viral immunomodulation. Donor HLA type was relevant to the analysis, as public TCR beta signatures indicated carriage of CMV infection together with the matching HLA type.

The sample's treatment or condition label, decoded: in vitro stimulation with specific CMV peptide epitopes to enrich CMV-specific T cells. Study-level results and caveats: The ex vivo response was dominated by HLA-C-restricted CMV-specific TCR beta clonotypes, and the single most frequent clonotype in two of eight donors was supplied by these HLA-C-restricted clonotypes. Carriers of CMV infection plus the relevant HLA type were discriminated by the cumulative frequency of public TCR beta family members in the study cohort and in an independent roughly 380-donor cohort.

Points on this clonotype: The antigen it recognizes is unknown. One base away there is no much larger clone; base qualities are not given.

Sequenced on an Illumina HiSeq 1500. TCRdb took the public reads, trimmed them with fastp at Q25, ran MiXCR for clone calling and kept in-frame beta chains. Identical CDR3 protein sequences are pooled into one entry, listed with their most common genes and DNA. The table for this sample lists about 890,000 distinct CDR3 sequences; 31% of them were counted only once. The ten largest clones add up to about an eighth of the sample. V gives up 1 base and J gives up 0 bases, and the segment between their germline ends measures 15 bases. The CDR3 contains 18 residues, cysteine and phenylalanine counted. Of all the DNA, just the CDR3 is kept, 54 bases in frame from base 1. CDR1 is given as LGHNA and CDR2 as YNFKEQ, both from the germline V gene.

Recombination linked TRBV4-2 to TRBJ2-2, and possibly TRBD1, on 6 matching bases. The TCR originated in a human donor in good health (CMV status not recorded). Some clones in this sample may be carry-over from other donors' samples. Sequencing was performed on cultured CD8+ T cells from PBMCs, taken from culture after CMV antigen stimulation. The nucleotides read TGTGCCAGCAGCCAAGCTTTCGTACAGGGTCCGAACACCGGGGAGCTGTTTTTT. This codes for CASSQAFVQGPNTGELFF.